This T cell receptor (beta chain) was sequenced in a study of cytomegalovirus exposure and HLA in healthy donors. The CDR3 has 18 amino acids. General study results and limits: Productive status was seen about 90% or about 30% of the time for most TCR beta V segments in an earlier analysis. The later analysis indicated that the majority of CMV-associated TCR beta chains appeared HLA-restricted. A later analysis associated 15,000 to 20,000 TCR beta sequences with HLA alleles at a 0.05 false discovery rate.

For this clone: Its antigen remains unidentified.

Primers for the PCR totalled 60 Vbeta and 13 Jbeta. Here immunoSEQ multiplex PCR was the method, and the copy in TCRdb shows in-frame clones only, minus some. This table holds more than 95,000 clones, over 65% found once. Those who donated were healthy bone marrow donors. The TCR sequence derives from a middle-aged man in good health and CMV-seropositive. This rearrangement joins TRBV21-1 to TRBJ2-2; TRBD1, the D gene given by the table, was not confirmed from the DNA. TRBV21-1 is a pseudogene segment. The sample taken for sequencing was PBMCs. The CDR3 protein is CASSKPRTGLISAGELFF. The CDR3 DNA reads TGTGCCAGCAGCAAGCCGAGGACAGGGTTAATCTCAGCCGGGGAGCTGTTTTTT.